A selection of T cell receptor beta chains follows, all from one sample in a study of graft-versus-host responses after intestinal transplantation. The table came from immunoSEQ multiplex PCR; TCRdb's copy has only in-frame clones and leaves some out. The sample yields 45,000 or so clones, 91% seen once. Material: PBMCs, obtained 524 days after transplant. The receptors originated from a human patient who received an intestinal transplant, so some T cells may come from the graft donor. Each CDR3 is given with its conserved first and last residue. Fields, in order: J gene, D gene, clone size, V gene, CDR3 protein, CDR3 DNA. D genes are given only for firm matches. Clone size, where shown, is once, few, many, or a class for clones that have expanded.

TRBJ2-7,TRBD1,-,TRBV6-5,CASSYATGLDEQYF,TGTGCCAGCAGTTACGCGACAGGGCTTGACGAGCAGTACTTC
TRBJ1-5,-,-,TRBV5-8,CASSLEGSSNQPQHF,TGTGCCAGCAGCTTGGAGGGATCTAGCAATCAGCCCCAGCATTTT
TRBJ1-1,-,-,TRBV6-5,CASSYGGLGTEAFF,TGTGCCAGCAGTTACGGGGGACTTGGGACTGAAGCTTTCTTT
TRBJ1-4,TRBD1,-,TRBV28,CASSFLAGGVEKLFF,TGTGCCAGCAGTTTTTTAGCAGGGGGGGTAGAAAAACTGTTTTTT
TRBJ1-4,TRBD1,-,TRBV4-1,CASSSSGTGNEKLFF,TGCGCCAGCAGCTCCTCAGGGACAGGGAATGAAAAACTGTTTTTT
TRBJ2-3,-,-,TRBV25-1,CASRPTGTDTQYF,TGTGCCAGCAGACCTACAGGGACAGATACGCAGTATTTT
TRBJ1-4,TRBD1,-,TRBV5-1,CASSLEGQTNEKLFF,TGCGCCAGCAGCTTGGAGGGACAGACTAATGAAAAACTGTTTTTT
TRBJ1-6,-,-,TRBV4-3,CASSQVSGASSPLHF,TGCGCCAGCAGCCAAGTGTCCGGGGCGTCCTCACCCCTCCACTTT
TRBJ2-7,-,-,TRBV13,CASSLAYRPYEQYF,TGTGCCAGCAGCTTAGCATACCGTCCCTACGAGCAGTACTTC
TRBJ2-3,TRBD2,once,TRBV10-3,CAISEETGGPMDTDTQYF,TGTGCCATCAGTGAGGAGACGGGAGGGCCGATGGACACAGATACGCAGTATTTT
TRBJ2-5,TRBD1,-,TRBV15,CATSRTGGRETQYF,TGTGCCACCAGCAGGACAGGGGGCCGGGAGACCCAGTACTTC
TRBJ2-2,-,-,TRBV10-3,CAISESRGNTGELFF,TGTGCCATCAGTGAGTCGCGGGGAAACACCGGGGAGCTGTTTTTT
TRBJ1-4,TRBD1,-,TRBV28,CASGFSTGAREKLFF,TGTGCCAGCGGCTTCTCGACAGGGGCGCGCGAAAAACTGTTTTTT
TRBJ1-4,-,-,TRBV5-6,CASSLVGQRNEKLFF,TGTGCCAGCAGCTTGGTTGGACAGCGTAATGAAAAACTGTTTTTT
TRBJ2-3,-,-,TRBV7-3,CASSLRERDTQYF,TGTGCCAGCAGCTTACGGGAGAGGGATACGCAGTATTTT
TRBJ1-1,TRBD1,-,TRBV2,CARTEPGQGNTEAFF,TGTGCCAGGACTGAGCCCGGACAGGGGAACACTGAAGCTTTCTTT
TRBJ2-5,TRBD2,-,TRBV10-3,CAISGGTGTMQETQYF,TGTGCCATCAGCGGTGGAACCGGGACTATGCAAGAGACCCAGTACTTC
TRBJ2-7,-,-,TRBV6-5,CASRGDVYEQYF,TGTGCCAGCAGGGGGGATGTGTACGAGCAGTACTTC
TRBJ1-5,TRBD1,-,TRBV19,CASGDRGNQPQHF,TGTGCCAGCGGGGACAGGGGTAATCAGCCCCAGCATTTT
TRBJ1-2,TRBD1,few,TRBV5-4,CASSVGQGVGYTF,TGTGCCAGCAGCGTGGGACAGGGGGTCGGCTACACCTTC
TRBJ2-7,TRBD1,-,TRBV19,CASSIDSGQGYEQYF,TGTGCCAGTAGTATAGACTCGGGACAGGGATACGAGCAGTACTTC
TRBJ1-3,-,-,TRBV6-5,CASSYESSGNTIYF,TGTGCCAGCAGTTACGAGAGCTCTGGAAACACCATATATTTT
TRBJ2-7,TRBD2,-,TRBV5-1,CASSLGSGKMGSYEQYF,TGCGCCAGCAGCTTGGGTAGCGGGAAGATGGGGTCCTACGAGCAGTACTTC
TRBJ1-5,-,-,TRBV27,CASSFNSNQPQHF,TGTGCCAGCAGTTTTAATAGCAATCAGCCCCAGCATTTT
TRBJ2-2,TRBD2,-,TRBV18,CASSPSTSGTGELFF,TGTGCCAGCTCACCATCGACTAGCGGGACCGGGGAGCTGTTTTTT
TRBJ1-1,-,few,TRBV4-2,CASSQQNTEAFF,TGTGCCAGCAGCCAACAAAACACTGAAGCTTTCTTT
TRBJ2-3,-,-,TRBV5-4,CASSLKQGARTDTQYF,TGTGCCAGCAGCTTAAAACAGGGTGCTCGCACAGATACGCAGTATTTT
TRBJ2-5,TRBD2,-,TRBV30,CAWRHGTSGQETQYF,TGTGCCTGGCGACATGGGACTAGCGGACAAGAGACCCAGTACTTC
TRBJ1-4,-,-,TRBV19,CASSKRAGISTNEKLFF,TGTGCCAGTAGTAAAAGGGCGGGGATTTCAACTAATGAAAAACTGTTTTTT
TRBJ2-7,-,-,TRBV9,CASSVGSQPYEQYF,TGTGCCAGCAGCGTAGGATCACAGCCCTACGAGCAGTACTTC
TRBJ2-1,-,-,TRBV10-1,CASSDGGTAPNNEQFF,TGCGCCAGCAGTGATGGAGGGACAGCACCCAACAATGAGCAGTTCTTC
TRBJ2-1,TRBD1,-,TRBV11-3,CASSLRQGNEQFF,TGTGCCAGCAGCTTAAGACAGGGGAATGAGCAGTTCTTC